The 26 T cell receptor beta chains reported below all come from one sample, sequenced in a study of shared clonotypes between healthy human individuals. The assay was immunoSEQ multiplex PCR, and TCRdb's table has in-frame clones only and misses some. The sample contains 1.6 million or so clones, roughly 97% of which appear only once. The sample comprised naive CD4+ T cells sorted from blood. Documented subset: CD45RA+ positively selected. Receptor source: a man aged 25 to 40 in good health.

The DNA of the CDR3 is TGTGCCAGCAGTTACCGAACAGGCACCGGGGAGCTGTTTTTT. This translates into CASSYRTGTGELFF. This chain joins TRBV6-5 and TRBJ2-2; D is possibly TRBD1 (5 bases). The CDR3 sequence is 14 residues long. Germline V gene lookup returns CDR1 MNHEY and CDR2 SVGAGI. V gave up 2 bases and J gave up 4 bases, with 8 bases separating them.

This rearrangement joins TRBV30 to TRBJ1-5, with 7 nucleotides matching TRBD1. After removal of 1 base from V and 3 bases from J, the junction contained 9 bases not matched to a gene. The CDR3 is 16 residues long. Germline-derived CDR1 and CDR2 are GTSNPN and SVGIG (reference sequence). CDR3 protein: CAWSAYQGVDNQPQHF. CDR3 bases: TGTGCCTGGAGTGCCTATCAGGGGGTTGACAATCAGCCCCAGCATTTT.

The chain recombines TRBV27 with TRBJ1-1; D is possibly TRBD1 (5 bases). V was trimmed by 6 bases and J by 4 bases, leaving 21 bases between them. This CDR3 spans 16 amino acids. Looked up from germline, CDR1 is MNHEY and CDR2 is SMNVEV (reference sequence). The CDR3 region is CASSRARGGKGTEAFF. As DNA, the CDR3 is TGTGCCAGCAGCCGCGCCCGGGGCGGTAAAGGCACTGAAGCTTTCTTT.

This chain joins TRBV2 and TRBJ1-2; the match to TRBD1 covers 9 bases. CDR1 SNHLY and CDR2 FYNNEI come from the germline V gene. The CDR3 spans 13 residues. Unmatched junction bases numbered 5, after V lost 2 bases and J lost 10 bases. CDR3 sequence reads: CASSESGQGAYTF. The CDR3 DNA is TGTGCCAGCAGTGAATCGGGACAGGGCGCCTACACCTTC.

The CDR3 bases are TGTGCCAGCAGCCAACTTGACAGACGAACTGAAGCTTTCTTT. Translating gives CASSQLDRRTEAFF. The rearrangement links TRBV4-2 to TRBJ1-1, with D maybe TRBD1 (5 bases). The CDR3 extends over 14 amino acids. Germline CDR1 is LGHNA and CDR2 is YNFKEQ. V was cut by 2 bases and J by 5 bases, with 12 bases left in between.

The gene calls are TRBV4-1 and TRBJ1-5; D not resolved. Germline V gene data show CDR1 as MGHRA and CDR2 as YSYEKL. This CDR3 is built from 16 residues. Trimming took 1 base from V and 0 from J, leaving 10 bases between them. The CDR3 DNA reads TGCGCCAGCAGCCAAGGCGGCCACTATAGCAATCAGCCCCAGCATTTT. Residues: CASSQGGHYSNQPQHF.

The chain combines TRBV7-2 with TRBJ2-1, with 11 bases aligning to TRBD2. The CDR3 is made up of 14 amino acids. The germline V gene encodes CDR1 SGHTA and CDR2 FQGNSA. The V segment lost 8 bases and the J segment 10 bases; nucleotides outside the gene matches: 10. The CDR3 nucleotides are TGTGCCAGCCGTAACTGGCTAGCGGGAGGAGAGCAGTTCTTC. This codes for CASRNWLAGGEQFF.

The V and J genes are TRBV4-3 and TRBJ2-2; D is ambiguous. The V gene lost 4 bases and the J gene lost 0 bases, with 9 bases spanning the gap. The CDR3 sequence is 15 residues long. The germline gives CDR1 LGHNA, CDR2 YSLEER. Here the CDR3 DNA reads TGCGCCAGCAGCCGCCTTCAGGCGAACACCGGGGAGCTGTTTTTT. Amino acid sequence: CASSRLQANTGELFF.

The chain couples TRBV30 to TRBJ2-5, with 7 bases matching TRBD1. Losses at the gene ends were 1 base for V and 5 bases for J; bases not matched to a gene: 4. CDR3 length equals 13 residues. Per the germline V gene, CDR1 is GTSNPN and CDR2 is SVGIG (reference sequence). Here the CDR3 DNA reads TGTGCCTGGAGTGGACAGGGACCGGAGACCCAGTACTTC. Translated, it gives CAWSGQGPETQYF.

The rearrangement joins TRBV29-1 to TRBJ2-2; the D call may be TRBD1 or TRBD2 (5 bases each). CDR1 and CDR2 (germline): SQVTM, ANQGSEA. The CDR3 runs 15 residues. The germline V and J ends were trimmed by 4 bases and 0 bases, with 12 bases remaining between them. The CDR3 spells CSVVTGPPNTGELFF. The CDR3 DNA sequence: TGCAGCGTTGTAACGGGGCCCCCGAACACCGGGGAGCTGTTTTTT.

The rearrangement links TRBV2 to TRBJ2-1, with TRBD1 as a possible D gene (5 bases). V lost 9 bases and J 7 bases, leaving 10 bases between the germline ends. CDR1 is SNHLY and CDR2 is FYNNEI in the germline V gene. The CDR3 has 11 residues. The CDR3 here is CASRGGNEQFF. The CDR3 coding sequence is TGTGCCAGTAGGGGTGGTAATGAGCAGTTCTTC.

The chain joins TRBV2 to TRBJ1-5; 7 bases match TRBD1. Germline CDR1 SNHLY, CDR2 FYNNEI. V was clipped by 6 bases and J by 0 bases; unmatched bases: 5. CDR3 length: 15 residues. Written as DNA, the CDR3 is TGTGCCAGCAGCCAACAGGGGACTAGCAATCAGCCCCAGCATTTT. Protein product: CASSQQGTSNQPQHF.

The chain employs TRBV5-1 and TRBJ2-7, with D unclear. The CDR3 has 14 amino acids. Germline V gene data show CDR1 as SGHRS and CDR2 as YFSETQ. Deletions cut 1 base from V and 7 bases from J, with 15 bases between. CDR3 DNA: TGCGCCAGCAGCTTGACTTTCACTGCCGATGAGCAGTACTTC. Translating it yields CASSLTFTADEQYF.

The chain is built from TRBV11-2 and TRBJ1-2; no reliable D call. This CDR3 region has 14 residues. The V end was cut by 8 bases, the J end by 1 base, with 14 bases between. Per germline, CDR1 SGHAT and CDR2 FQNNGV. CDR3 sequence (DNA): TGTGCCAGCCGGTTACCGACGTATAACTATGGCTACACCTTC. Residues: CASRLPTYNYGYTF. Together with reference TRBV11-2 and TRBJ1-2, the CDR3 gives the full variable domain: EAGVAQSPRYKIIEKRQSVAFWCNPISGHATLYWYQQILGQGPKLLIQFQNNGVVDDSQLPKDRFSAERLKGVDSTLKIQPAKLEDSAVYLCASRLPTYNYGYTFGSGTRLTVV.

With respect to this clone: This CDR3 is also generated by other DNA sequences in the sample. This CDR3 reads CASSLDVETQYF. The CDR3 DNA follows: TGCGCCAGCAGCTTGGATGTGGAGACCCAGTACTTC. The chain carries TRBV5-1 and TRBJ2-5; D remains unclear. This CDR3 is built from 12 residues. CDR1 is SGHRS, CDR2 YFSETQ, per germline. The V gene lost 0 bases and the J gene lost 5 bases, with 5 bases spanning the gap.

The rearrangement uses TRBV5-4 and TRBJ1-4; 8 bases align to TRBD1. Looked up from germline, CDR1 is SGHNT and CDR2 is YYREEE (reference sequence). V gave up 3 bases and J gave up 8 bases; unmatched junction bases: 6. The CDR3 has 14 amino acids. Written as DNA, the CDR3 is TGTGCCAGCAGCTCCGCCGGGACAGGCGAAAAACTGTTTTTT. Translated, it gives CASSSAGTGEKLFF.

The rearrangement uses TRBV6-5 and TRBJ2-3; 7 nucleotides line up with TRBD2. CDR1 MNHEY and CDR2 SVGAGI come from the germline V gene. Trimming took 2 bases from V and 4 from J; bases not matched to a gene: 6. This CDR3 has 15 amino acids. CDR3 region: CASSYEGGPADTQYF. The CDR3 DNA reads as TGTGCCAGCAGTTACGAGGGAGGGCCCGCAGATACGCAGTATTTT.

The V and J genes are TRBV7-8 and TRBJ2-2, with D possibly matching TRBD1 (6 bases). CDR3 length equals 17 residues. V lost 0 bases, J lost 5 bases, and 16 bases lay in between. The germline CDR1 and CDR2 sequences are SGHVS and FQNEAQ. For the CDR3, the DNA is TGTGCCAGCAGCTTAGCCGCAGGGGCCTCCTTTACCGGGGAGCTGTTTTTT. As protein: CASSLAAGASFTGELFF.

This chain uses TRBV5-6 with TRBJ2-5; D possibly corresponds to TRBD2 (6 bases). Germline V gene lookup returns CDR1 SGHDT and CDR2 YYEEEE. CDR3 length equals 14 residues. The V gene lost 4 bases and the J gene lost 4 bases, with 14 bases spanning the gap. CDR3 coding DNA: TGTGCCAGCAGCCGCGGGGTTGGCGTAGAGACCCAGTACTTC. Its protein product is CASSRGVGVETQYF.

CDR3 nucleotide sequence: TGTGCCAGCAGTCCCCGCCGGCGGGAGACCCAGTACTTC. This sequence encodes CASSPRRRETQYF. The chain employs TRBV6-5 and TRBJ2-5; no definite D call. The CDR3 totals 13 residues. Per the germline V gene, CDR1 is MNHEY and CDR2 is SVGAGI. V was pared by 5 bases and J by 5 bases, with 12 bases between.

This rearrangement joins TRBV2 to TRBJ2-7; 8 nucleotides align to TRBD1. V was pared by 6 bases and J by 0 bases, with 7 bases of the junction left unmatched. Germline values: CDR1 SNHLY, CDR2 FYNNEI. This CDR3 is built from 15 residues. CDR3 sequence reads: CASSTDRVSSYEQYF. As DNA, the CDR3 is TGTGCCAGCAGCACGGACAGGGTGAGCTCCTACGAGCAGTACTTC.

J is TRBJ2-5 and V is TRBV5-1; D perhaps matches TRBD2 (5 bases). Germline V gives CDR1 SGHRS, CDR2 YFSETQ. CDR3 size: 13 residues. Trimming took off 1 base at V and 4 bases at J, with 8 bases between the two ends. In DNA form, the CDR3 reads TGCGCCAGCAGCTTGAAACTAGGAGAGACCCAGTACTTC. Translating gives CASSLKLGETQYF. Combining the CDR3 with reference TRBV5-1 and TRBJ2-5 gives the whole variable domain KAGVTQTPRYLIKTRGQQVTLSCSPISGHRSVSWYQQTPGQGLQFLFEYFSETQRNKGNFPGRFSGRQFSNSRSEMNVSTLELGDSALYLCASSLKLGETQYFGPGTRLLVL.

This sequence joins TRBV27 and TRBJ2-1; D is unclear. This CDR3 is built from 13 residues. Germline V gene sequence: CDR1 MNHEY, CDR2 SMNVEV (reference sequence). Trimming removed 1 base from V and 6 bases from J, with 7 bases in between. The CDR3 region has the DNA TGTGCCAGCAGTTTATTCTCCCTCAATGAGCAGTTCTTC. Residues: CASSLFSLNEQFF.

The chain combines TRBV2 with TRBJ2-7; D possibly corresponds to TRBD1 (6 bases). The ends were cut back, 1 base at V and 9 bases at J, with 13 bases in the middle. The CDR3 extends over 13 amino acids. CDR1 and CDR2 (germline): SNHLY, FYNNEI. The CDR3 DNA reads as TGTGCCAGCAGTGAAGAGGGCAGGGGCGCGCAGTACTTC. Residues: CASSEEGRGAQYF.

The chain carries TRBV25-1 and TRBJ2-7; D not resolved. Germline CDR1 reads MGHDK; CDR2 reads SYGVNS. The CDR3 is made up of 12 amino acids. V lost 5 bases and J 2 bases, leaving 7 bases between the germline ends. The CDR3 nucleotides read TGTGCCAGCAGTAGCCGAACCTACGAGCAGTACTTC. Its protein is CASSSRTYEQYF.

The chain has TRBV19 and TRBJ1-5; no definite D call. Per germline, CDR1 LNHDA and CDR2 SQIVND (reference sequence). With 5 bases removed from V and 0 bases from J, the gap between germline ends came to 8 bases. The CDR3 runs 14 residues. This chain's CDR3 is CASSPSVSNQPQHF. The CDR3 bases are TGTGCCAGTAGTCCGTCAGTTAGCAATCAGCCCCAGCATTTT. The full variable domain, with the rest looked up from reference TRBV19 and TRBJ1-5, is DGGITQSPKYLFRKEGQNVTLSCEQNLNHDAMYWYRQDPGQGLRLIYYSQIVNDFQKGDIAEGYSVSREKKESFPLTVTSAQKNPTAFYLCASSPSVSNQPQHFGDGTRLSIL.